The entry that follows covers one TCR beta chain sequence. This PCR relied on a set of 60 Vbeta primers and 13 Jbeta primers. The method was immunoSEQ multiplex PCR; TCRdb's version includes in-frame clones alone and lacks a portion of them. Of over 75,000 clones detected, around 76% appear once; the ten largest clones hold less than 9%. This entry comes from a study of cytomegalovirus exposure and HLA in healthy donors. There are 15 residues in the CDR3. The V gene's germline CDR1 is MNHNY and CDR2 SVGAGI (reference sequence). V lost 7 bases and J lost 2; bases outside the gene matches: 11. Sequencing was done on a sample of PBMCs. V gene TRBV6-6 combines with J gene TRBJ2-7, with 7 bases aligning to TRBD1. This TCR derives from a middle-aged man in good health and CMV-seropositive. The CDR3 reads CASNIRQGSPYEQYF. CDR3 coding DNA: TGTGCCAGCAATATAAGACAGGGAAGCCCCTACGAGCAGTACTTC.